This TCR beta chain is drawn from a study of cytomegalovirus exposure and HLA in healthy donors. CDR3 length: 13 residues. CDR1 MGHRA and CDR2 YSYEKL come from the germline V gene. Between the trimmed V and J ends, which lost 3 bases and 0 bases, there was a span of 3 bases. Only in-frame clones appear in the TCRdb table, and some are missing; sequencing was by immunoSEQ multiplex PCR. The sample gives some 73,000 clones, roughly 89% of which show up once; 3.5% to 4.5% is in the top ten. Donors came from a validation cohort of 95 to 150 subjects, distinct from the first 666-subject cohort. Source material: PBMCs. This sequence joins TRBV4-1 and TRBJ1-3; D is unresolved. The sequence derives from a woman aged 18 to 35 in good health and CMV-seropositive. CDR3 sequence reads: CASSHGSGNTIYF. The CDR3, as DNA: TGCGCCAGCAGCCACGGCTCTGGAAACACCATATATTTT.